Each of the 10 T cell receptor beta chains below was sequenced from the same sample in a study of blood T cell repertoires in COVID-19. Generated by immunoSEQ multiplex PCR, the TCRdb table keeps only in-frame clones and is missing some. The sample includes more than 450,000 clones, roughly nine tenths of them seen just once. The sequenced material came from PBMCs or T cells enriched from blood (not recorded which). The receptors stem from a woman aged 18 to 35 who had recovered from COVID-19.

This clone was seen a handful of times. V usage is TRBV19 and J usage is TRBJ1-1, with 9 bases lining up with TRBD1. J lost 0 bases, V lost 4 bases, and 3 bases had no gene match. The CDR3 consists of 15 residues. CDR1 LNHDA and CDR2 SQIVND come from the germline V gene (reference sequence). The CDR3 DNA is TGTGCCAGTAGTAGGACAGGGGCCTTGAACACTGAAGCTTTCTTT. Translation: CASSRTGALNTEAFF. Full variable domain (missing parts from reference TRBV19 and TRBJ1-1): DGGITQSPKYLFRKEGQNVTLSCEQNLNHDAMYWYRQDPGQGLRLIYYSQIVNDFQKGDIAEGYSVSREKKESFPLTVTSAQKNPTAFYLCASSRTGALNTEAFFGQGTRLTVV.

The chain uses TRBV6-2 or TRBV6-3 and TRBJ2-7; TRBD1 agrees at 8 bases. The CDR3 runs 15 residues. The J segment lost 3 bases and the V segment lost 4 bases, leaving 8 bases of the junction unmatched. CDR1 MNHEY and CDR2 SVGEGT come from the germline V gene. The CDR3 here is CASSSFQGAGYEQYF. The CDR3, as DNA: TGTGCCAGCAGTTCTTTTCAGGGGGCAGGCTACGAGCAGTACTTC.

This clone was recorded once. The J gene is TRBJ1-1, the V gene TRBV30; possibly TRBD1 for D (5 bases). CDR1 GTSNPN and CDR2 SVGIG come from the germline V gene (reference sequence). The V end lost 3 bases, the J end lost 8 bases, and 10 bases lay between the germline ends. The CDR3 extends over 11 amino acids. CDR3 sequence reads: CAWSRAAEAFF. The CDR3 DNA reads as TGTGCCTGGAGCAGGGCCGCCGAAGCTTTCTTT.

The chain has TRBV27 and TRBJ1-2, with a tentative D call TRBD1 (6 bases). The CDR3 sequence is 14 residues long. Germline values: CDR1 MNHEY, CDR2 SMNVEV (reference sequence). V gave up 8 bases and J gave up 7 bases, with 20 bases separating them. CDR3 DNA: TGTGCCAGCGGGAAGACCGACAGGCCGGGTGGCTACACCTTC. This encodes CASGKTDRPGGYTF.

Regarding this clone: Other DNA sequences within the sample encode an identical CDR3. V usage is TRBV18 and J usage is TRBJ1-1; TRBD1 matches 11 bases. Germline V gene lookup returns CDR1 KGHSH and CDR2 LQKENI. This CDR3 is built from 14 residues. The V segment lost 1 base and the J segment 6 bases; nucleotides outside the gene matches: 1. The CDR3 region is CASSPRGQGAEAFF. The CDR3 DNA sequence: TGTGCCAGCTCACCACGGGGACAGGGGGCTGAAGCTTTCTTT.

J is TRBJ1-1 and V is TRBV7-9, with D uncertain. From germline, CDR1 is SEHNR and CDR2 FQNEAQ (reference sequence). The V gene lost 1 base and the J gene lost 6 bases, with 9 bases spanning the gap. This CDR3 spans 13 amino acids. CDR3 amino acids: CASSLVPYPEAFF. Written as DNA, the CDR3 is TGTGCCAGCAGCTTAGTTCCCTATCCTGAAGCTTTCTTT.

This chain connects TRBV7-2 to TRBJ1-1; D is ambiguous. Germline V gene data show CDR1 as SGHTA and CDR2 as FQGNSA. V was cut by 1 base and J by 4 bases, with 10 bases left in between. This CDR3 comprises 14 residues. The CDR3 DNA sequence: TGTGCCAGCAGCTTAGATCCCGGGAGCACTGAAGCTTTCTTT. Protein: CASSLDPGSTEAFF.

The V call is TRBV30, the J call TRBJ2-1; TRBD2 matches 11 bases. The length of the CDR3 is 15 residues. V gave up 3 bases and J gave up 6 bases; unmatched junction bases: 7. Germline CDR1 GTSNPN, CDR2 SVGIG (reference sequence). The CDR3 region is CAWRLKLAGANEQFF. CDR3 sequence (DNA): TGTGCCTGGAGACTCAAACTAGCGGGGGCCAATGAGCAGTTCTTC.

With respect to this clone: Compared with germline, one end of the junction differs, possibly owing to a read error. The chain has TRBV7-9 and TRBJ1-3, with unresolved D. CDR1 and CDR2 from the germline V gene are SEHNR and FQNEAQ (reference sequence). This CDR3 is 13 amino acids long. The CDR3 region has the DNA TGTGCCGGCAGGAGTAATACTGGAAACACCATATATTTT. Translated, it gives CAGRSNTGNTIYF.

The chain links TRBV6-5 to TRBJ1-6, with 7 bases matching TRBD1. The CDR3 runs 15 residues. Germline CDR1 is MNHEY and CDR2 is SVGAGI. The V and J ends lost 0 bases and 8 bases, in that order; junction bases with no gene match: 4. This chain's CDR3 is CASSYSTGSDSPLHF. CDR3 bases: TGTGCCAGCAGTTACTCGACAGGGTCTGATTCACCCCTCCACTTT.